This T cell receptor (beta chain) comes out of a study of cytomegalovirus exposure and HLA in healthy donors. Clones were sequenced by immunoSEQ multiplex PCR, and TCRdb holds only the in-frame ones, with some missing. The sample has about 150,000 clones; about 94% are singletons. The germline gives CDR1 SGHVS, CDR2 FQNEAQ. J gave up 5 bases and V 6 bases, and 5 bases lay outside the gene matches. The CDR3 runs 13 residues. V usage is TRBV7-8 and J usage is TRBJ2-7; 9 positions agree with TRBD2. The sample comprised PBMCs. The TCR sequence derives from a man younger than 35 in good health and CMV-seropositive. CDR3 nucleotides: TGTGCCAGCAGGGTAGCGGGAGCCCACGAGCAGTACTTC. It is translated as CASRVAGAHEQYF.